Below, 27 T cell receptor beta chains from the same sample are listed, as sequenced in a study of blood T cells in healthy people across ages. The authors ran a second PCR of roughly 6 to 12 cycles using a sample-barcoded 5' primer and a J-beta primer mix. TCRdb recomputed calls from the 5' RACE reads with MiXCR, one row per CDR3 protein. The data contain about 1.5 million distinct CDR3 sequences, 42% of them singletons. Sequencing was done on a sample of blood. All receptors come from a woman under 30 in good health.

V and J are TRBV5-1 and TRBJ2-7; 9 bases agree with TRBD1. CDR1 SGHRS and CDR2 YFSETQ come from the germline V gene. Trimming cost V 1 base and J 4 bases; bases outside gene matches: 9. There are 16 residues in the CDR3. DNA for the CDR3: TGCGCCAGCAGCTTGTCCGAGGACAGGGGCGGGTACGAGCAGTACTTC. It encodes CASSLSEDRGGYEQYF.

The chain couples TRBV20-1 to TRBJ2-1; no clear D gene. There are 12 residues in the CDR3. V lost 8 bases, J lost 6 bases, and 14 bases lay in between. Germline CDR1 and CDR2: DFQATT and SNEGSKA (reference sequence). The CDR3 region is CSLQAPVNEQFF. As DNA, the CDR3 is TGCAGTCTCCAAGCCCCTGTCAATGAGCAGTTCTTC.

In its sample, this clonotype was seen a few times. The J gene is TRBJ2-1, the V gene TRBV9, with D perhaps TRBD1 (5 bases). V lost 0 bases to trimming and J lost 0 bases, with 10 bases between them. The CDR3 is made up of 16 amino acids. Germline CDR1 SGDLS, CDR2 YYNGEE. For the CDR3, the DNA is TGTGCCAGCAGCGTAGAGGGAAGGGGCTCCTACAATGAGCAGTTCTTC. As protein: CASSVEGRGSYNEQFF.

This clonotype was seen more than once but under ten times. V usage is TRBV12-3 or TRBV12-4 and J usage is TRBJ2-5, with D perhaps TRBD1 or TRBD2 (5 bases each). V shed 9 bases and J shed 11 bases, with 28 bases lying between them. The CDR3 length is 15 residues. The CDR3 nucleotides read TGTGCCAGTTCCGGGACGGGGTTGTCGAGTTATGAGCAGTACTTC. This sequence encodes CASSGTGLSSYEQYF.

The CDR3 DNA is TGCAGCGTTGAACCCAGGACAGGGAACACTGAAGCTTTCTTT. Amino acid sequence: CSVEPRTGNTEAFF. This chain links TRBV29-1 with TRBJ1-1, with 7 bases fitting TRBD1. Germline V gene data show CDR1 as SQVTM and CDR2 as ANQGSEA. The trim removed 2 bases at V and 1 base at J, leaving 4 bases unmatched. The CDR3 consists of 14 residues.

Note on this clonotype: A much larger clone is a single base away; this may be a read error. The chain carries TRBV15 and TRBJ1-1; a weak D match, TRBD1 (6 bases). V shed 10 bases and J shed 6 bases, with 18 bases lying between them. There are 13 residues in the CDR3. CDR1 and CDR2 from the germline V gene are LNHNV and YYDKDF (reference sequence). The CDR3 is CASGGPREPEAFF. The CDR3 nucleotides are TGTGCCAGCGGGGGGCCCCGGGAACCTGAAGCTTTCTTT. Using reference TRBV15 and TRBJ1-1 for the parts outside the CDR3, the full variable domain is DAMVIQNPRYQVTQFGKPVTLSCSQTLNHNVMYWYQQKSSQAPKLLFHYYDKDFNNEADTPDNFQSRRPNTSFCFLDIRSPGLGDTAMYLCASGGPREPEAFFGQGTRLTVV.

This clonotype was detected only a few times. This chain joins TRBV6-5 and TRBJ2-7; 8 nucleotides line up with TRBD2. This CDR3 has 13 residues. CDR1 and CDR2 from the germline V gene are MNHEY and SVGAGI. With 7 bases clipped from V and 5 bases from J, the junction kept 7 bases outside the gene matches. The CDR3 bases are TGTGCCAGCACCGGGGGGGGACTTGACGAGCAGTACTTC. Translated: CASTGGGLDEQYF.

V gene TRBV5-1 combines with J gene TRBJ2-3; TRBD2 matches 11 bases. There are 13 residues in the CDR3. The V segment lost 2 bases and the J segment 10 bases; nucleotides outside the gene matches: 3. Germline V gene sequence: CDR1 SGHRS, CDR2 YFSETQ. CDR3 in DNA: TGCGCCAGCAGCTTTAGCGGGGGGGCAGCGCAGTATTTT. It codes for CASSFSGGAAQYF.

CDR3 protein: CASEGLRTGELFF. CDR3 sequence (DNA): TGTGCCAGCGAAGGCCTGAGGACCGGGGAGCTGTTTTTT. The chain carries TRBV6-1 and TRBJ2-2; unclear D gene. The CDR3 sequence is 13 residues long. CDR1 is MNHNS, CDR2 SASEGT, per germline. V lost 8 bases and J 5 bases, leaving 12 bases between the germline ends.

CDR3 loop: CASSYSRDHYGYTF. CDR3 sequence (DNA): TGTGCCAGCAGTTACTCCCGGGACCACTATGGCTACACCTTC. This chain uses TRBV6-5 with TRBJ1-2, with D maybe TRBD1 (5 bases). The CDR3 spans 14 residues. Germline V gene data show CDR1 as MNHEY and CDR2 as SVGAGI. Deletions cut 0 bases from V and 3 bases from J, with 8 bases between.

The chain couples TRBV12-5 to TRBJ1-1; possibly TRBD1 for D (5 bases). From germline, CDR1 is LGHNT and CDR2 FRNRAP. V lost 7 bases, J lost 8 bases, and 20 bases lay in between. CDR3 length: 14 residues. In DNA form, the CDR3 reads TGTGCTAGTGCCATGGGACGGTACTTTAGGGAAGCTTTCTTT. This gives the protein CASAMGRYFREAFF.

The chain has TRBV7-8 and TRBJ2-7; D possibly corresponds to TRBD1 (5 bases). V lost 4 bases and J lost 1, with 14 bases in between. This CDR3 has 15 residues. Germline V gives CDR1 SGHVS, CDR2 FQNEAQ. This CDR3 reads CASSSPTESSYEQYF. CDR3 sequence (DNA): TGTGCCAGCAGCTCCCCGACAGAATCTTCCTACGAGCAGTACTTC.

This clonotype was observed a few times. This sequence may be a read error, since a much larger clone differs from it by one base. The rearrangement links TRBV12-3 or TRBV12-4 to TRBJ2-1, with 10 bases identical to TRBD2. V was pared by 5 bases and J by 7 bases, with 5 bases of the junction left unmatched. The CDR3 length is 14 residues. CDR3 in amino acids: CASSVSGGVNEQFF. The CDR3 nucleotides are TGTGCCAGCAGTGTAAGCGGGGGGGTGAATGAGCAGTTCTTC.

This clonotype has just a few counts. This chain connects TRBV6-1 to TRBJ2-3, with a tentative D call TRBD1 (6 bases). V lost 4 bases and J 5 bases, leaving 16 bases between the germline ends. The CDR3 is made up of 15 amino acids. Germline V CDR1 and CDR2: MNHNS, SASEGT. In nucleotides, the CDR3 is TGTGCCAGCAGTGTAGACAGGCGTCGGAGAGATACGCAGTATTTT. The encoded protein is CASSVDRRRRDTQYF.

This clonotype has a single count. This rearrangement joins TRBV15 to TRBJ1-5; D is unresolved. Germline assignment: CDR1 LNHNV and CDR2 YYDKDF (reference sequence). CDR3 length: 15 amino acids. Trimming shortened V by 0 bases and J by 3 bases, and 9 bases separated the two germline ends. CDR3 sequence reads: CATSREGGINQPQHF. CDR3 coding DNA: TGTGCCACCAGCAGAGAAGGAGGGATCAATCAGCCCCAGCATTTT.

This clonotype was picked up a small number of times. The V and J genes are TRBV5-5 and TRBJ2-4, with 14 bases fitting TRBD2. V dropped 4 bases and J dropped 0; count of bases not matched to a gene: 6. The CDR3 spans 18 residues. Germline V lookup: CDR1 SGHKS, CDR2 YYEKEE (reference sequence). The CDR3 region is CASSGTSGRHLAKNIQYF. The CDR3 DNA sequence: TGTGCCAGCAGCGGGACTAGCGGGAGACATCTAGCCAAAAACATTCAGTACTTC.

This clonotype appeared a few times. This chain joins TRBV9 and TRBJ1-2; D gene ambiguous. Trimming cost V 0 bases and J 4 bases, with 13 bases left between them. The germline V gene encodes CDR1 SGDLS and CDR2 YYNGEE. This CDR3 comprises 15 residues. The CDR3 here is CASSVGGELFYGYTF. CDR3 sequence (DNA): TGTGCCAGCAGCGTAGGCGGAGAACTTTTCTATGGCTACACCTTC. Complete variable domain (other parts from reference TRBV9 and TRBJ1-2): DSGVTQTPKHLITATGQRVTLRCSPRSGDLSVYWYQQSLDQGLQFLIQYYNGEERAKGNILERFSAQQFPDLHSELNLSSLELGDSALYFCASSVGGELFYGYTFGSGTRLTVV.

V and J are TRBV29-1 and TRBJ2-1, with 8 bases aligning to TRBD1. The ends lost 8 bases at V and 3 bases at J; junction bases unmatched: 3. This CDR3 has 12 residues. The germline V gene encodes CDR1 SQVTM and CDR2 ANQGSEA. The CDR3 DNA reads as TGCAGCCATGGACAGGGCTACAATGAGCAGTTCTTC. This translates into CSHGQGYNEQFF.

The rearrangement joins TRBV3-1 to TRBJ1-6, with TRBD1 matching over 7 bases. The CDR3 totals 15 residues. V was pared by 1 base and J by 10 bases, with 7 bases of the junction left unmatched. The germline V gene has CDR1 LGHDT and CDR2 YNNKEL (reference sequence). The CDR3 DNA reads TGTGCCAGCAGCCAAGTAGGGACAGCCGTATCACCCCTCCACTTT. This gives the protein CASSQVGTAVSPLHF.

The chain recombines TRBV4-1 with TRBJ2-1; D remains unclear. Germline-derived CDR1 and CDR2 are MGHRA and YSYEKL. This CDR3 is 14 amino acids long. V lost 0 bases, J lost 8 bases, and 11 bases lay in between. The CDR3 sequence is CASSQEAASYEQFF. The CDR3 DNA sequence: TGCGCCAGCAGCCAAGAAGCCGCGTCATATGAGCAGTTCTTC.

The chain has TRBV29-1 and TRBJ1-1; D is unresolved. The germline V gene encodes CDR1 SQVTM and CDR2 ANQGSEA. There are 13 residues in the CDR3. With 3 bases removed from V and 1 base from J, the gap between germline ends came to 9 bases. CDR3 loop: CSVDRQKNTEAFF. The CDR3 coding sequence is TGCAGCGTTGACAGGCAGAAGAACACTGAAGCTTTCTTT.

For the CDR3, the DNA is TGTGCCAGCAGCCAAGTTGACAGCATCTATGGCTACACCTTC. It specifies CASSQVDSIYGYTF. The V call is TRBV3-1, the J call TRBJ1-2; D perhaps matches TRBD1 (5 bases). This CDR3 comprises 14 residues. Per germline, CDR1 LGHDT and CDR2 YNNKEL (reference sequence). V lost 1 base, J lost 4 bases, and 10 bases lay in between.

This chain uses TRBV6-5 with TRBJ2-3; D remains unclear. The CDR3 sequence is 11 residues long. Trimming left V 8 bases short and J 8 bases short, with 11 bases between. Per germline, CDR1 MNHEY and CDR2 SVGAGI. The CDR3, as DNA: TGTGCCAGCCGTGACGTGGGTACGCAGTATTTT. Translated, it gives CASRDVGTQYF.

The chain is built from TRBV30 and TRBJ2-7; D gene ambiguous. The CDR3 contains 14 residues. Trimming shortened V by 0 bases and J by 0 bases, and 9 bases separated the two germline ends. Germline CDR1 is GTSNPN and CDR2 is SVGIG (reference sequence). CDR3 sequence reads: CAWSVARPSYEQYF. The CDR3 DNA follows: TGTGCCTGGAGTGTAGCCAGGCCCTCCTACGAGCAGTACTTC.

A single count supports this clonotype. This rearrangement joins TRBV5-6 to TRBJ1-1; D is undetermined. V was pared by 4 bases and J by 3 bases, with 13 bases between. The CDR3 runs to 14 residues. Germline-derived CDR1 and CDR2 are SGHDT and YYEEEE. CDR3 sequence reads: CASSRRVADTEAFF. CDR3 DNA: TGTGCCAGCAGCCGGCGGGTCGCTGACACTGAAGCTTTCTTT.

The chain links TRBV4-1 to TRBJ2-3; possible D gene TRBD2, 5 bases. Trimming removed 0 bases from V and 2 bases from J, with 12 bases in between. The germline V gene has CDR1 MGHRA and CDR2 YSYEKL. The length of the CDR3 is 16 residues. The CDR3 coding sequence is TGCGCCAGCAGCCAAGATACGGGGAGCCCCACAGATACGCAGTATTTT. This codes for CASSQDTGSPTDTQYF.

This clonotype was observed many times. J is TRBJ2-5 and V is TRBV6-6, with TRBD1 identical over 8 bases. CDR3 length equals 13 residues. V shed 5 bases and J 5 bases; nucleotides not matched to a gene: 4. CDR1 MNHNY and CDR2 SVGAGI come from the germline V gene (reference sequence). CDR3 sequence (DNA): TGTGCCAGCAGTCCAGGGGGCTGGGAGACCCAGTACTTC. It encodes CASSPGGWETQYF.